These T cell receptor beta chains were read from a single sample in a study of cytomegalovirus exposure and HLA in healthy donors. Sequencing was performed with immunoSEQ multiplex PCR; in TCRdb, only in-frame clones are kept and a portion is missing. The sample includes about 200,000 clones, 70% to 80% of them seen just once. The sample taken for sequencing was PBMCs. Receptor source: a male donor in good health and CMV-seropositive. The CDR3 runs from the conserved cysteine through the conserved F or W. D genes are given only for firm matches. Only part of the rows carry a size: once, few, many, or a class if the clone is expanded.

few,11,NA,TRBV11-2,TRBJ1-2,CASSTSFGYTF,TGTGCCAGCAGCACTAGCTTCGGCTACACCTTC
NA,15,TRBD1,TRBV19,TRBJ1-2,CASSTRQGRREGYTF,TGTGCCAGTAGTACCCGACAGGGACGGAGAGAGGGCTACACCTTC
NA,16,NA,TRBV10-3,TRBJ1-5,CAISESGPGGNQPQHF,TGTGCCATCAGTGAGTCGGGCCCTGGCGGCAATCAGCCCCAGCATTTT
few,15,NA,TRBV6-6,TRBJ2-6,CASSYIQAGANVLTF,TGTGCCAGCAGTTACATTCAGGCTGGGGCCAACGTCCTGACTTTC
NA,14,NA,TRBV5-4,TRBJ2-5,CASSLGGDQETQYF,TGTGCCAGCAGCCTGGGGGGCGACCAAGAGACCCAGTACTTC
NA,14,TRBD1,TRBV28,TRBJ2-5,CASSPRQGAETQYF,TGTGCCAGCAGTCCCCGACAGGGGGCCGAGACCCAGTACTTC
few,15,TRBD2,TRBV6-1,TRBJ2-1,CASSETVAGGVEQFF,TGTGCCAGCAGTGAGACGGTAGCGGGAGGTGTAGAGCAGTTCTTC
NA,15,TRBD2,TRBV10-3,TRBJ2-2,CAISISGEGTGELFF,TGTGCCATCAGTATTAGCGGGGAGGGCACCGGGGAGCTGTTTTTT
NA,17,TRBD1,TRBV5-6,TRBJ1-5,CASSFQDRGSSNQPQHF,TGTGCCAGCAGCTTTCAGGACAGGGGGTCCAGCAATCAGCCCCAGCATTTT
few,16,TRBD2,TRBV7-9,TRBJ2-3,CASRSTLSGVGDTQYF,TGTGCCAGCAGATCAACCCTTAGCGGGGTTGGGGATACGCAGTATTTT
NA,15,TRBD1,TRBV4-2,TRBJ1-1,CASKAEGASDTEAFF,TGTGCCAGTAAGGCAGAGGGGGCATCGGACACTGAAGCTTTCTTT
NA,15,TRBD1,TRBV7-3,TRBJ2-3,CASSPRGQGTTTQYF,TGTGCCAGCAGCCCAAGGGGACAGGGGACGACTACGCAGTATTTT